Listed here is a single TCR beta chain. This clonotype was found many times. Its antigen is currently not known. The record has no base qualities; no much larger clone is one base away. Trimming takes 3 bases from V and 2 bases from J, and the germline ends sit 16 bases apart. As encoded in the germline V gene, CDR1 is MDHEN while CDR2 is SYDVKM. The CDR3 runs 16 residues from the cysteine to the phenylalanine. Of all the DNA, just the CDR3 is kept, 48 bases in frame from base 1. The TCR beta CDR3 regions were amplified from RNA transcripts. A first-round RT-PCR of the TCR CDR3 used the HTBI primer set with the Qiagen OneStep RT-PCR kit. Libraries were constructed in a second round of multiplex PCR, after which size selection and purification were performed. Sequencing of the libraries was done on an Illumina HiSeq2000 using paired-end 100 bp reads. The original pipeline was this. SOAPnuke was used to process the raw data, throwing out any read that contained adapters or uncalled bases, had a mean Phred below 15, or lacked an exact constant-primer or identifier match. COPE v1.2.5 was used to merge high-quality paired reads, and clonotypes were defined as unique nucleotide sequences. MiTCR v1.1 was used to align clonotypes to the IMGT TRBV, TRBD and TRBJ reference segments. Analysis was restricted to V-J combinations with a frequency above 0.0001, which covered approximately 99% of repertoires. A TCS score was defined as the ratio between F50 (clonal expansion) and ExV (chaos), using BLOSUM62-based TCRdist between CDR3 peptides within each V-J. Welch's t-statistics and random forest reduced approximately 520 V-J features to about 12, which were used in a naive Bayes classifier (R e1071). The Morisita-Horn index was used to measure how similar the thyroid and blood repertoires were. Through fastp at Q25 and MiXCR, TCRdb rebuilt clones from the public reads, retaining in-frame beta chains. Every distinct CDR3 protein forms one entry, paired with its most common genes and DNA. These V and J calls originate from TCRdb's pipeline instead of the authors' own analysis. Recorded for this sample are 550,000 to 700,000 distinct CDR3 sequences; roughly 14% of them occurred a single time. The ten largest clones take up roughly 4.3% of the sample.

The record originates from a study of T cells in Graves' hyperthyroidism and ophthalmopathy (dated by TCRdb to the late 2010s). With regard to the full study: Peripheral blood was collected at initial diagnosis, before any treatment. TCR V-J signatures able to tell the groups apart were searched for in a discovery cohort of approximately 95 patients, of whom around 42 had Graves' ophthalmopathy and 55 to 65 had stable Graves' hyperthyroidism. Prospective prediction of ophthalmopathy was tested in an independent validation cohort consisting of fewer than 20 hyperthyroidism patients and more than 15 patients who later progressed to ophthalmopathy. The 90 or so discovery patients were randomly split 7:3 into training and test sets. In addition, the study compared T-cell repertoires in thyroid tissue and in blood from about 6 Graves' hyperthyroidism patients. After blood sampling, hyperthyroidism patients were treated with methimazole at a starting dose of 30 mg daily, and ophthalmopathy patients were treated with high-dose intravenous methylprednisolone. The paper describes TCR Vbeta CDR3 sequencing of some 130 peripheral blood samples, made up of under 50 ophthalmopathy patients, some 80 hyperthyroidism patients and about 17 progressor patients.

Ophthalmopathy patients had moderately to severely active disease, Clinical Activity Score of at least 3, NOSPECS grade of at least 4, and duration under 3 months. The study excluded patients with uncontrolled infections, other autoimmune diseases, pregnancy or lactation. Clinical symptoms, serum thyroxine and TRAb, thyroid ultrasound, and orbital computed tomography formed the basis for the diagnoses. Ficoll-Paque density gradient centrifugation was used to isolate PBMCs from 8.5 to 10 ml of fresh peripheral blood. Total RNA was extracted with Trizol reagent, and quality was checked on an Agilent 2100 Bioanalyzer. What the work shows at the level of the full study, not this receptor alone: In validation, the model predicted progression to ophthalmopathy a median of around 6.5 months before onset, with roughly 70% sensitivity and roughly 72% specificity. Most expanded thyroid clonotypes (frequency above 0.001) were also found in blood, which suggests that blood repertoires may mirror thyroid immune responses. Sample size was not statistically predetermined, and investigators were not blinded to group allocation. Ophthalmopathy was separated from stable hyperthyroidism by a 13 V-J signature model, with approximately 89% sensitivity and 81% to 83% specificity obtained in cross-validation and 80%/75% obtained in testing.

The receptor comes from a woman between 40 and 50 years old with Graves' ophthalmopathy. The sequencing input was blood. The V and J genes are TRBV28 and TRBJ1-2, with no confident D gene call. The CDR3 reads as follows: CASSFGRTTTNYGYTF. The bases read TGTGCCAGCAGTTTTGGCAGAACAACGACGAACTATGGCTACACCTTC.